This T cell receptor beta chain was sequenced for a study of tumor-infiltrating lymphocytes in primary liver carcinoma. Each 20-30 mg portion of unsorted bulk tissue served as the source for co-extraction of RNA and DNA. Subjects presented with primary liver carcinoma managed by surgical resection. Germline-derived CDR1 and CDR2 are SGHAT and FQNNGV. The CDR3 consists of 12 residues. Trimming shortened V by 9 bases and J by 10 bases, and 15 bases separated the two germline ends. Starting material of 500 to 600 ng total RNA yielded TCR beta cDNA via a constant-region primer. Investigators got TCR beta libraries out of three nested multiplex PCR rounds, done with slightly modified ARM-PCR. The first two PCR rounds used TRBV1-TRBV30 forward primers with a C-beta reverse primer, roughly 11 cycles each. Using its own MiXCR run on the multiplex PCR reads, TCRdb lists one record per CDR3 protein. Of more than 20,000 distinct CDR3 sequences in the sample, 70% to 90% were seen once.

The chain is built from TRBV11-2 and TRBJ1-4, with a possible D match to TRBD1 (5 bases). The receptor's source is a woman aged 30 to 39 with primary liver carcinoma and hepatitis B virus infection. Specimen: liver tumor tissue from sampling region 2. Subset given: tumor region T2, inferior pole. The CDR3 loop reads CASSPRRGKLFF. The CDR3 region has the DNA TGTGCCAGTAGCCCCAGGAGGGGAAAACTGTTTTTT.